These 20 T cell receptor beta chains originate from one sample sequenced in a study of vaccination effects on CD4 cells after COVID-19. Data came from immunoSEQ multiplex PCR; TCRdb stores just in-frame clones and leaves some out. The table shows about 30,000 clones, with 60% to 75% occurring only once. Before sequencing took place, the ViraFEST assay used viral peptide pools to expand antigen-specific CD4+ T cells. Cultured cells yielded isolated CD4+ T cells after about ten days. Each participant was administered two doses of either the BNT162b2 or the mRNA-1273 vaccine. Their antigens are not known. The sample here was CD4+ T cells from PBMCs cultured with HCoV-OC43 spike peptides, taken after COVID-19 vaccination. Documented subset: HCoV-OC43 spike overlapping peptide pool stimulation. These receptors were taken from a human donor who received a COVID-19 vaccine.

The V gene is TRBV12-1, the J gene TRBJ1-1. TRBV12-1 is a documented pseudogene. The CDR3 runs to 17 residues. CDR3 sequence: CASSPRRGPPGEPEAFF. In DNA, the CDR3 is TGTGCCAGCAGCCCCCGTAGGGGACCGCCGGGGGAGCCTGAAGCTTTCTTT.

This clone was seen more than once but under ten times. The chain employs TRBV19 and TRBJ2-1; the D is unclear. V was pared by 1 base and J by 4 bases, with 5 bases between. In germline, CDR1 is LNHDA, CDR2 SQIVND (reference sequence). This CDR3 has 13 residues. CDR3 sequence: CASSIVRYNEQFF. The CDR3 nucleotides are TGTGCCAGTAGTATAGTTCGGTACAATGAGCAGTTCTTC.

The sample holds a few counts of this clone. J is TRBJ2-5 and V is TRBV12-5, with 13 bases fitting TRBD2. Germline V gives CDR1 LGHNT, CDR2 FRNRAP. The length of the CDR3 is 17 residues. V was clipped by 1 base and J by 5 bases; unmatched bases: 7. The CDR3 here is CASGLARTSGSTETQYF. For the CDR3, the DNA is TGTGCTAGTGGTTTGGCCCGGACTAGCGGGAGTACGGAGACCCAGTACTTC.

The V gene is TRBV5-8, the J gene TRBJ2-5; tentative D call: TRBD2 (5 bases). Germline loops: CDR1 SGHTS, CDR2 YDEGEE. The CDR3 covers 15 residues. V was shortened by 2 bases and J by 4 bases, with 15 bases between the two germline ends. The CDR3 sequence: CASSLGPHRGETQYF. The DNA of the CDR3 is TGTGCCAGCAGCTTAGGACCCCATCGGGGAGAGACCCAGTACTTC.

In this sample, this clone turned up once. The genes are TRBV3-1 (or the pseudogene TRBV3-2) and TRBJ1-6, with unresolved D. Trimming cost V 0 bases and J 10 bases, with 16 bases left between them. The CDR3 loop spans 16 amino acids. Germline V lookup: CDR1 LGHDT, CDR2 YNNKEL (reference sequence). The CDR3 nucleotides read TGTGCCAGCAGCCAAGATAAGGGAGCTAGCCAATCACCCCTCCACTTT. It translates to CASSQDKGASQSPLHF.

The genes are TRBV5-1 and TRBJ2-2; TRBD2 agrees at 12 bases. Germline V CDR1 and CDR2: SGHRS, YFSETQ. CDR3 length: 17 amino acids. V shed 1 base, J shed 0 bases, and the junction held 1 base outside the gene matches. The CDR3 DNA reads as TGCGCCAGCAGCTTGACTAGCGGGGGGACGAACACCGGGGAGCTGTTTTTT. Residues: CASSLTSGGTNTGELFF.

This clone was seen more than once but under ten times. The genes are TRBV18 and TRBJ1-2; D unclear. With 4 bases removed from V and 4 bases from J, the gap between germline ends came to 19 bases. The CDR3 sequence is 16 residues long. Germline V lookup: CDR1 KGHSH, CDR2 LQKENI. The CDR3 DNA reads TGTGCCAGCTCACTTTATCCGAAGGGAGAAGGCTATGGCTACACCTTC. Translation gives CASSLYPKGEGYGYTF.

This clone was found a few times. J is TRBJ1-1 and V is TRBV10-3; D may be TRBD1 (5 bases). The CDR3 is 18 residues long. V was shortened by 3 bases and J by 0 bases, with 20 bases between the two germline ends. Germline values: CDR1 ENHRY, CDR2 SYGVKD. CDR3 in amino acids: CAISDPEGLRGVNTEAFF. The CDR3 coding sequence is TGTGCCATCAGTGACCCCGAGGGGCTTCGGGGGGTGAACACTGAAGCTTTCTTT.

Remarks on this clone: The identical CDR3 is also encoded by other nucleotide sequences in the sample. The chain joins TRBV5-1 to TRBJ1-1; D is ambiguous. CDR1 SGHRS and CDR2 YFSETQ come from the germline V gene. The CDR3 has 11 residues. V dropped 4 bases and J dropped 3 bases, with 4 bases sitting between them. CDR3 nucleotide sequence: TGCGCCAGCAGCCTCGACACTGAAGCTTTCTTT. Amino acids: CASSLDTEAFF.

CDR3 nucleotide sequence: TGCAGTGCTAGTAGTATAAAGGTGGTGGGGGCCTACGAGCAGTACTTC. Amino acids: CSASSIKVVGAYEQYF. The chain combines TRBV20-1 with TRBJ2-7; the D gene could be TRBD1 or TRBD2 (5 bases each). The CDR3 extends over 16 amino acids. Germline loops: CDR1 DFQATT, CDR2 SNEGSKA (reference sequence). V lost 3 bases and J lost 2, with 20 bases in between.

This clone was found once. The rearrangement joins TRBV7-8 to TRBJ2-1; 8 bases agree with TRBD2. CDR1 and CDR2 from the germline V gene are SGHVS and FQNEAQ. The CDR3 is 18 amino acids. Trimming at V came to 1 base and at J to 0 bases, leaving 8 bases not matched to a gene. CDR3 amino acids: CASSLVSGGLSSYNEQFF. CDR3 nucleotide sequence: TGTGCCAGCAGCTTAGTATCGGGGGGGCTAAGCTCCTACAATGAGCAGTTCTTC. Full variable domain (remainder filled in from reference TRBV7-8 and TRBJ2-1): GAGVSQSPRYKVAKRGQDVALRCDPISGHVSLFWYQQALGQGPEFLTYFQNEAQLDKSGLPSDRFFAERPEGSVSTLKIQRTQQEDSAVYLCASSLVSGGLSSYNEQFFGPGTRLTVL.

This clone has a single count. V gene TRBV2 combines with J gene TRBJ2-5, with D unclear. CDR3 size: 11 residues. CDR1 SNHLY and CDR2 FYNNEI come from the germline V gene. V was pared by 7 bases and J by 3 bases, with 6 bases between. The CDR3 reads CASTYEETQYF. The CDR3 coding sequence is TGTGCCAGCACCTACGAAGAGACCCAGTACTTC.

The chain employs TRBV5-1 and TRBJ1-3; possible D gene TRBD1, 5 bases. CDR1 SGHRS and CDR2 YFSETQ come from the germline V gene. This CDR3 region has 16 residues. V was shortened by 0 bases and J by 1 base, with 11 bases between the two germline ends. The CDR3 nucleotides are TGCGCCAGCAGCTTGGGGGGGGGTACATCTGGAAACACCATATATTTT. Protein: CASSLGGGTSGNTIYF.

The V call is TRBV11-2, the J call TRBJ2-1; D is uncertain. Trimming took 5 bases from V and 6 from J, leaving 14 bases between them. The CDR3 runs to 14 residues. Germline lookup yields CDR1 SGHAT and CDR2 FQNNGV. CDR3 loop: CASSLSGPLNEQFF. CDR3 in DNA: TGTGCCAGCAGCCTGTCCGGACCTCTCAATGAGCAGTTCTTC.

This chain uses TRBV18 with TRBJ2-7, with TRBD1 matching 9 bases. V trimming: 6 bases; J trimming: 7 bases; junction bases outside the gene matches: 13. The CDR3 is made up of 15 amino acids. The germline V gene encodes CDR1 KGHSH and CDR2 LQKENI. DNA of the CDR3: TGTGCCAGCTCCCGTATACCGGGACAGGGCTGGGAGCAGTACTTC. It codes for CASSRIPGQGWEQYF.

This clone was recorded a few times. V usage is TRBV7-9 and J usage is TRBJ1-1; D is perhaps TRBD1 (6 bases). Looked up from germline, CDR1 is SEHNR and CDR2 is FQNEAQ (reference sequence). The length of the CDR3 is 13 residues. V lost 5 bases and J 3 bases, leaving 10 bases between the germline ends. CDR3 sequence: CASSANRDTEAFF. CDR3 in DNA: TGTGCCAGCAGCGCTAACAGGGACACTGAAGCTTTCTTT.

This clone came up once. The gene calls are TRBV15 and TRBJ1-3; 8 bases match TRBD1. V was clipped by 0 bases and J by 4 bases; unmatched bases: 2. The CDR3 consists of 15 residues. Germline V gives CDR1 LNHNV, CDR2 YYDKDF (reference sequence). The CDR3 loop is CATSRDRDRGNTIYF. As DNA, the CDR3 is TGTGCCACCAGCAGAGACCGGGACAGGGGAAACACCATATATTTT.

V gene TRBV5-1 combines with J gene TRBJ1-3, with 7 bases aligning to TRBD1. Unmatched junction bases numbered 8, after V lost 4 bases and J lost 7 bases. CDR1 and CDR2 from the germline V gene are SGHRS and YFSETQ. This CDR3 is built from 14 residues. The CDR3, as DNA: TGCGCCAGCAGCGAATTTGGCAGGGGGAACACCATATATTTT. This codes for CASSEFGRGNTIYF. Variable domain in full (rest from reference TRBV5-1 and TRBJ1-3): KAGVTQTPRYLIKTRGQQVTLSCSPISGHRSVSWYQQTPGQGLQFLFEYFSETQRNKGNFPGRFSGRQFSNSRSEMNVSTLELGDSALYLCASSEFGRGNTIYFGEGSWLTVV.

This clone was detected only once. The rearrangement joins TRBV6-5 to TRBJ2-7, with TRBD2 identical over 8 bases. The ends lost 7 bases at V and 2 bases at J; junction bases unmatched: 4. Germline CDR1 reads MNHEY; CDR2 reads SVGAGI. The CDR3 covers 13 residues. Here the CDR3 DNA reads TGTGCCAGCACCGGGAGGGACACCTACGAGCAGTACTTC. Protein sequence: CASTGRDTYEQYF.

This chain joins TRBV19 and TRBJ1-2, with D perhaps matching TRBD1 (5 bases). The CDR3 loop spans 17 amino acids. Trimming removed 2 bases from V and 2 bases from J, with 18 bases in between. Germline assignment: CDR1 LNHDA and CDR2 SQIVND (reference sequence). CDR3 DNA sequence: TGTGCCAGTAGTATAACGAGACAGCCTACAATCAACTATGGCTACACCTTC. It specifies CASSITRQPTINYGYTF.